These 16 T cell receptor beta chains were sequenced from one sample in a study of shared clonotypes between healthy human individuals (TCRdb year 2020). Receptors were amplified or captured by the immunoSEQ multiplex PCR assay. TCRdb retrieved this table from immuneACCESS and kept in-frame rearrangements only. Not all clones are present; in checked studies, unresolved V genes account for under half, and no reason is known for the remainder. The sample profile shows over a million clones; 95% to 97% of them were found once. The biggest ten clones account for approximately 1.1% of the sample. The sequenced material came from naive CD4+ T cells sorted from blood. The intended sense of this specimen's cell subset or site label: CD45RA+ positively selected. These receptors were obtained from a man between 25 and 39 years old in good health.

The chain joins TRBV18 to TRBJ1-5; D call uncertain. The V end was cut by 3 bases, the J end by 4 bases, with 7 bases between. This CDR3 spans 13 amino acids. Germline V gene sequence: CDR1 KGHSH, CDR2 LQKENI. The CDR3 nucleotides read TGTGCCAGCTCACCGGAGGCTAATCAGCCCCAGCATTTT. This encodes CASSPEANQPQHF.

The rearrangement uses TRBV5-1 and TRBJ1-4, with D unresolved. This CDR3 has 14 residues. Between the trimmed V and J ends, which lost 2 bases and 5 bases, there was a span of 10 bases. Germline V gene sequence: CDR1 SGHRS, CDR2 YFSETQ. The CDR3 region has the DNA TGCGCCAGCAGCTTAACAGCGATAAATGAAAAACTGTTTTTT. Translation gives CASSLTAINEKLFF. Variable domain in full (rest from reference TRBV5-1 and TRBJ1-4): KAGVTQTPRYLIKTRGQQVTLSCSPISGHRSVSWYQQTPGQGLQFLFEYFSETQRNKGNFPGRFSGRQFSNSRSEMNVSTLELGDSALYLCASSLTAINEKLFFGSGTQLSVL.

This clone was detected once. This chain joins TRBV5-1 and TRBJ2-5, with a weak D call TRBD1 (6 bases). V lost 3 bases, J lost 0 bases, and 12 bases lay in between. Germline assignment: CDR1 SGHRS and CDR2 YFSETQ. The length of the CDR3 is 15 residues. The CDR3 region is CASSYTGSDQETQYF. CDR3 nucleotides: TGCGCCAGCAGCTACACAGGGTCCGACCAAGAGACCCAGTACTTC.

The V gene is TRBV19, the J gene TRBJ2-3, with TRBD1 matching 8 bases. From germline, CDR1 is LNHDA and CDR2 SQIVND (reference sequence). V was pared by 4 bases and J by 1 base, with 1 base of the junction left unmatched. The CDR3 covers 14 residues. The CDR3 DNA is TGTGCCAGTAGTACGACAGGGGGCACAGATACGCAGTATTTT. Encoded protein: CASSTTGGTDTQYF.

CDR3 nucleotides: TGTGCCTGTCTTCCGTCGCCCACTAATGAAAAACTGTTTTTT. It codes for CACLPSPTNEKLFF. The chain joins TRBV2 to TRBJ1-4; no definite D call. V was shortened by 11 bases and J by 2 bases, with 15 bases between the two germline ends. This CDR3 spans 14 amino acids. Germline CDR1 is SNHLY and CDR2 is FYNNEI.

V gene TRBV10-3 combines with J gene TRBJ2-1; 15 nucleotides match TRBD2. From germline, CDR1 is ENHRY and CDR2 SYGVKD. V shed 1 base and J 15 bases; nucleotides not matched to a gene: 4. There are 14 residues in the CDR3. The CDR3 coding sequence is TGTGCCATCAGTGAGTGGGGACTAGCGGGAGGACGGTTCTTC. It specifies CAISEWGLAGGRFF.

V is TRBV7-9 and J is TRBJ2-3, with 10 bases fitting TRBD2. The CDR3 extends over 15 amino acids. Germline V gene sequence: CDR1 SEHNR, CDR2 FQNEAQ (reference sequence). Unmatched junction bases numbered 4, after V lost 5 bases and J lost 2 bases. CDR3 nucleotides: TGTGCCAGCAGCGGTACTAGCGGGATCACAGATACGCAGTATTTT. It specifies CASSGTSGITDTQYF.

The gene calls are TRBV27 and TRBJ2-3, with D perhaps assigned TRBD1 or TRBD2 (5 bases each). Per germline, CDR1 MNHEY and CDR2 SMNVEV (reference sequence). The CDR3 length is 16 residues. V was cut by 6 bases and J by 4 bases, with 20 bases left in between. In DNA, the CDR3 is TGTGCCAGCAGATCCCTCCTGGGGGAGAGCGCAGATACGCAGTATTTT. It specifies CASRSLLGESADTQYF.

The chain joins TRBV6-6 to TRBJ2-4; D is unclear. The CDR3 loop spans 14 amino acids. Germline values: CDR1 MNHNY, CDR2 SVGAGI (reference sequence). V was trimmed by 4 bases and J by 1 base, leaving 8 bases between them. CDR3 region: CASSSDPAKNIQYF. CDR3 bases: TGTGCCAGCAGTTCGGACCCGGCCAAAAACATTCAGTACTTC.

This clone was detected once. The V call is TRBV11-3, the J call TRBJ2-2; a possible D gene is TRBD2 (5 bases). Germline assignment: CDR1 SGHNT and CDR2 YENEEA. The CDR3 spans 14 residues. Trimming took off 3 bases at V and 7 bases at J, with 12 bases between the two ends. The DNA of the CDR3 is TGTGCCAGCAGCTTGAAATTCGAGGGCGGGGAGCTGTTTTTT. Translating gives CASSLKFEGGELFF.

This chain links TRBV11-2 with TRBJ2-1; a weak D match, TRBD2 (5 bases). The CDR3 length is 17 residues. Trimming left V 2 bases short and J 6 bases short, with 20 bases between. Per the germline V gene, CDR1 is SGHAT and CDR2 is FQNNGV. The CDR3 nucleotides are TGTGCCAGCAGCTTAAGTAGTCTTGATCGGGGTAGCAATGAGCAGTTCTTC. Its protein product is CASSLSSLDRGSNEQFF. Filled out from reference TRBV11-2 and TRBJ2-1, the complete variable domain reads EAGVAQSPRYKIIEKRQSVAFWCNPISGHATLYWYQQILGQGPKLLIQFQNNGVVDDSQLPKDRFSAERLKGVDSTLKIQPAKLEDSAVYLCASSLSSLDRGSNEQFFGPGTRLTVL.

The chain recombines TRBV5-1 with TRBJ2-1; D might be TRBD1 (5 bases). This CDR3 has 13 residues. Germline loops: CDR1 SGHRS, CDR2 YFSETQ. Trimming shortened V by 2 bases and J by 9 bases, and 12 bases separated the two germline ends. For the CDR3, the DNA is TGCGCCAGCAGCTTAGGTGGGGCTGGTGAGCAGTTCTTC. Encoded protein: CASSLGGAGEQFF.

This clone appeared a single time. The chain couples TRBV28 to TRBJ2-2; 11 positions match TRBD2. Trimming removed 2 bases from V and 9 bases from J; junction bases left unmatched: 26. The CDR3 sequence is 22 residues long. Per the germline V gene, CDR1 is MDHEN and CDR2 is SYDVKM. The CDR3 sequence is CASSLIFSGRGRGGALSRELFF. As DNA, the CDR3 is TGTGCCAGCAGTTTAATATTTAGCGGGAGGGGACGTGGTGGGGCTCTGTCCCGGGAGCTGTTTTTT.

The gene calls are TRBV7-2 and TRBJ2-7, with 7 positions matching TRBD2. The ends lost 4 bases at V and 3 bases at J; junction bases unmatched: 12. Germline V gene sequence: CDR1 SGHTA, CDR2 FQGNSA. The CDR3 runs to 16 residues. The CDR3 protein is CASSWDRDYNLYEQYF. DNA of the CDR3: TGTGCCAGCAGCTGGGACCGGGACTACAACCTCTACGAGCAGTACTTC.

The rearrangement joins TRBV19 to TRBJ2-5; 14 bases map to TRBD2. In germline, CDR1 is LNHDA, CDR2 SQIVND (reference sequence). The CDR3 loop spans 17 amino acids. With 5 bases clipped from V and 5 bases from J, the junction kept 10 bases outside the gene matches. The CDR3 DNA follows: TGTGCCAGTAGTCCAGGGACTAGCGGGAGTTGGAGGGAGACCCAGTACTTC. Its protein is CASSPGTSGSWRETQYF.

The gene calls are TRBV20-1 and TRBJ1-1; D ambiguous. Germline assignment: CDR1 DFQATT and CDR2 SNEGSKA (reference sequence). The CDR3 length is 10 residues. Trimming removed 3 bases at V and 11 bases at J, with 10 bases between. CDR3 in DNA: TGCAGTGCTAGGTACCGCCAGGCTTTCTTT. Translating it yields CSARYRQAFF.